This T cell receptor beta chain comes out of a study of cytomegalovirus exposure and HLA in healthy donors. Study summary: Of roughly 360 genotyped donors, roughly 81% grouped in the Caucasian-associated ancestry cluster.

The CDR3 is made up of 13 amino acids. Germline CDR1 MNHEY, CDR2 SMNVEV (reference sequence). Trimming took 3 bases from V and 8 from J, leaving 13 bases between them. This clone turned up a few times. Its target is not known. Study-level findings and limits: Using a false discovery rate of 0.05, a later analysis showed that around 16,000 TCR beta sequences were associated with HLA alleles.

Use of 60 Vbeta and 13 Jbeta primers characterized the PCR. Sequenced by immunoSEQ multiplex PCR; TCRdb stores in-frame clones only, minus some. In the table there are about 110,000 clones, 71% of which are singletons. The clonotype comes from a female donor in good health and CMV-seronegative. The material sequenced was PBMCs. The chain has TRBV27 and TRBJ1-2; maybe TRBD1 (5 bases). DNA for the CDR3: TGTGCCAGCAGTTTCACAGGTTGGGGCGGCTACACCTTC. This translates into CASSFTGWGGYTF.